This TCR beta chain was observed in a study of a mutant IDH1 vaccine in newly diagnosed glioma. Deletions cut 1 base from V and 9 bases from J, with 10 bases between. The CDR3 is 13 residues long. Germline CDR1 is SEHNR and CDR2 is FQNEAQ (reference sequence). Stated time point: week 23, last vaccination. All doses held 300 ug of mutant IDH1 20-mer peptide, with topical imiquimod. Produced via immunoSEQ multiplex PCR; TCRdb's table is partial and in-frame only. Of 70,000 to 95,000 clones in the sample, 85% to 90% were seen once. The study, taken as a whole, reports: The vaccine induced immune responses, and these occurred in about 93% of patients.

On this clone: Its antigen is not identified.

V gene TRBV7-9 combines with J gene TRBJ2-1; D is possibly TRBD2 (6 bases). The clonotype comes from a woman aged 45-59 years with glioma. The sequences come from PBMCs, collected from a glioma patient whose treatment included an IDH1 peptide vaccine. The CDR3 bases are TGTGCCAGCAGCTTAGTTTCGGGAGTTGAGCAGTTCTTC. As protein: CASSLVSGVEQFF.